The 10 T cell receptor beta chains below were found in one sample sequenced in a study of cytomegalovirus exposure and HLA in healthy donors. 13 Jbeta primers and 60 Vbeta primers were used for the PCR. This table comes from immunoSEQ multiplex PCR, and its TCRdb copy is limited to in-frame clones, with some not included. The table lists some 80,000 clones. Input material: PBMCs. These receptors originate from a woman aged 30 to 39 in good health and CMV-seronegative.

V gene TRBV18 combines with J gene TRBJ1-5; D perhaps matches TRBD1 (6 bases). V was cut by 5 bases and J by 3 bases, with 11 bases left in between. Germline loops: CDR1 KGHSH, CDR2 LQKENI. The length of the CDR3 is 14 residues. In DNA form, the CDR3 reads TGTGCCAGCTCATCTACAGGGAACAATCAGCCCCAGCATTTT. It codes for CASSSTGNNQPQHF.

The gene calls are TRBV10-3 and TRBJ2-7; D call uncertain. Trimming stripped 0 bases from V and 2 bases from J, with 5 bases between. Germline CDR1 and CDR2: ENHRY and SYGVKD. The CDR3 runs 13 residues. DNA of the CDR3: TGTGCCATCAGTGAGTCGAAGCCCTACGAGCAGTACTTC. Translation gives CAISESKPYEQYF.

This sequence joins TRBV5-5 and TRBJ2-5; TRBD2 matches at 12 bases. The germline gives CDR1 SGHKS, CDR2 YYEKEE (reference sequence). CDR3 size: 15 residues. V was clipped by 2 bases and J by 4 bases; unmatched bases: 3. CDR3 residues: CASSFLAGGGETQYF. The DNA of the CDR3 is TGTGCCAGCAGCTTCCTAGCGGGGGGGGGAGAGACCCAGTACTTC.

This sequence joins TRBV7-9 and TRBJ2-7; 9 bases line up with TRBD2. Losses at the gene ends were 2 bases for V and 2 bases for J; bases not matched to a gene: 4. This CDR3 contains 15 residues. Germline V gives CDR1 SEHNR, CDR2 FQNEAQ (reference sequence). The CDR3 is CASSLQAGGTYEQYF. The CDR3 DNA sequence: TGTGCCAGCAGCTTACAAGCGGGGGGAACCTACGAGCAGTACTTC. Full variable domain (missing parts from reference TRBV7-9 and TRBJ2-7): DTGVSQNPRHKITKRGQNVTFRCDPISEHNRLYWYRQTLGQGPEFLTYFQNEAQLEKSRLLSDRFSAERPKGSFSTLEIQRTEQGDSAMYLCASSLQAGGTYEQYFGPGTRLTVT.

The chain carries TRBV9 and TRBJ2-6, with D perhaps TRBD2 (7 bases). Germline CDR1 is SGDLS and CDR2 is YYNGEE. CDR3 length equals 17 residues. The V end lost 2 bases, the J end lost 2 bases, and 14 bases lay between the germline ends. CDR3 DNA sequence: TGTGCCAGCAGCGTGGGAGGGGGGAGAACTGGGGCCAACGTCCTGACTTTC. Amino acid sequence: CASSVGGGRTGANVLTF. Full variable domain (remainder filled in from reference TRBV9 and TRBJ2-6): DSGVTQTPKHLITATGQRVTLRCSPRSGDLSVYWYQQSLDQGLQFLIQYYNGEERAKGNILERFSAQQFPDLHSELNLSSLELGDSALYFCASSVGGGRTGANVLTFGAGSRLTVL.

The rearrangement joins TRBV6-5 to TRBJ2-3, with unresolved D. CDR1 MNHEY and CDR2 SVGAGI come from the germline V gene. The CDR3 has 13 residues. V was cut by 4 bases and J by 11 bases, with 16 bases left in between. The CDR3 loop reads CASSSGGSLGQYF. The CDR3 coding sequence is TGTGCCAGCAGTTCCGGCGGTTCATTGGGGCAGTATTTT.

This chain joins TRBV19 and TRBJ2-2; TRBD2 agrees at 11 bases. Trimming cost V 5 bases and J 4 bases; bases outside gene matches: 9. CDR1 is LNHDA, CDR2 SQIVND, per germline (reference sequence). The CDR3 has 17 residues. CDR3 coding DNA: TGTGCCAGTAGTCCCCACCAGGGACTAGCGGCCACCGGGGAGCTGTTTTTT. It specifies CASSPHQGLAATGELFF.

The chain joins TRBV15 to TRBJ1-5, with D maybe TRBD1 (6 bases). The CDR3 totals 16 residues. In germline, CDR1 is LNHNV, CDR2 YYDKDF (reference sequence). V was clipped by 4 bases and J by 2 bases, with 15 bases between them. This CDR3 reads CATSKGGGLGNQPQHF. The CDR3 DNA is TGTGCCACCAGCAAGGGGGGGGGATTAGGCAATCAGCCCCAGCATTTT.

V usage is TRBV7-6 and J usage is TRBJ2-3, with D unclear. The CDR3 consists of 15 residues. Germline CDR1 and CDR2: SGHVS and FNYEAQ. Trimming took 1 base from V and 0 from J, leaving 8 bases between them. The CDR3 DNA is TGTGCCAGCAGCTTAGGGCAGGCTAGCACAGATACGCAGTATTTT. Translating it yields CASSLGQASTDTQYF.

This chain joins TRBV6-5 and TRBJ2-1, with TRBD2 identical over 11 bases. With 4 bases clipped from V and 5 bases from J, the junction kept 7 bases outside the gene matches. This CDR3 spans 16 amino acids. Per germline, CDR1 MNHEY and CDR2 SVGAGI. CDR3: CASSWTLAGGDNEQFF. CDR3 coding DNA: TGTGCCAGCAGTTGGACTCTAGCGGGAGGTGACAATGAGCAGTTCTTC.